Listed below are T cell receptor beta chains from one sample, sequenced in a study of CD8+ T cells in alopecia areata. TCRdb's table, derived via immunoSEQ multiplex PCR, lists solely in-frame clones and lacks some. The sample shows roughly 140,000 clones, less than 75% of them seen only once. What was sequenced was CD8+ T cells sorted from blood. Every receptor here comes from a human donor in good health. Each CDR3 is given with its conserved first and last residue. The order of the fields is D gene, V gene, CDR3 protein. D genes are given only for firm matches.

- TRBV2 CASSGRGLDYGYTF
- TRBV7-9 CASSPMEGTDTQYF
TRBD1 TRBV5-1 CASSGDSEKLFF
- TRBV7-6 CASSYSHRHEQFF
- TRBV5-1 CASSLLVGTEAFF
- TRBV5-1 CASSRGSSLGDEQFF
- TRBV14 CASSGWEETQYF
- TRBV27 CASSPARGSYEQYF
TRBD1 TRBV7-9 CASERQGYNEQFF
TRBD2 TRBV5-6 CASRALAGGLNTQYF
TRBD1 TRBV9 CASSGDRGNEQFF
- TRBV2 CASTLDGMNTEAFF
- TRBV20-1 CSARHIDTQYF
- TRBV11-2 CASSPSKGVYGYTF
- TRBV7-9 CASSLADRYEQYF
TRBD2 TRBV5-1 CASSLVRRNYGGQETQYF
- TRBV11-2 CASSLGTDTQYF
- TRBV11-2 CASSLGLVQPQHF
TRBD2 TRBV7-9 CASSTSEAGGTSYNEQFF
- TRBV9 CASSARTEGVSNTGELFF
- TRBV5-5 CASSFQGMELFF
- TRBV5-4 CASSLVGAHEQYF
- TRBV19 CARTSTLF
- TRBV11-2 CASSLGNYEQYF
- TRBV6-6 CASRARVILFF
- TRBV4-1 CASSHGVSDVYEQYF
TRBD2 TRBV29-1 CSVVKLAGLETQYF
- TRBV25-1 CASSDYPSDDGYNEQFF
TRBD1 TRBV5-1 CASSTGQGADGYTF
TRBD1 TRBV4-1 CASSQTSGGRYEQYF
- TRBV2 CATFVGRANYGYTF
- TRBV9 CASSEGDLDYEQYF
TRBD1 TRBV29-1 CSAVTGMSSGANVLTF
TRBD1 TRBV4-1 CASSRGQGDGELFF
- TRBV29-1 CSAEGDTQYF
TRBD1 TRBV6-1 CASSEDDTGGYEQYF
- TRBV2 CASSEGEGAAKNIQYF
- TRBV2 CASSDFADWRNEKLFF
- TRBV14 CASSQGQNTEAFF
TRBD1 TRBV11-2 CASSLGTGNLYEQYF
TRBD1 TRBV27 CASRKTGERSGYTF
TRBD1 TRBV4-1 CASSYRQGQGNEQFF
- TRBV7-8 CASSSGQSFQETQYF
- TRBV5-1 CASSLWPYPYEQYF
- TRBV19 CASSLYGDNAYEQYF
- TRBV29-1 CSVETRENGYTF
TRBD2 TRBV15 CATSTTLAGGSYNEQFF
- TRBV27 CASSSGDSNQPQHF
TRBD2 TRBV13 CASSSRTSGKSYEQYF
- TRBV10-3 CAISESEEKLFF